Listed below are T cell receptor beta chains from one sample, sequenced in a study of T-cell reconstitution after alpha-beta-depleted transplantation in children. TCRdb re-called the PCR reads with MiXCR, one entry per CDR3 protein. The sample has 500,000 to 650,000 distinct CDR3 sequences, approximately 12% seen once. Here the sequenced sample was PBMCs, mostly from graft donor cells, taken 360 days after TCRalphabeta/CD19-depleted stem cell transplant. These receptors all come from a male patient aged 10 to 17 who had a stem cell transplant for acute myeloid leukemia, so the T cells may come from the graft donor. CDR3s include the opening cysteine and the closing phenylalanine or tryptophan. A D gene is named only where the DNA matches it firmly. Rows give clone size only sometimes, using once, few, many, or a class for an expanded clone.

TRBD2,-,TRBV11-2,TRBJ2-6,CASSPRAGLAGGGANVLTF,TGTGCCAGCAGCCCCCGTGCGGGACTAGCGGGAGGTGGGGCCAACGTCCTGACTTTC
TRBD2,few,TRBV28,TRBJ2-7,CASSLPPSGTWAYEQYF,TGTGCCAGCAGTTTACCCCCTAGCGGGACGTGGGCCTACGAGCAGTACTTC
TRBD2,many,TRBV20-1,TRBJ2-7,CSARGLAGGLREQYF,TGCAGTGCTAGAGGACTAGCGGGAGGATTGCGCGAGCAGTACTTC
-,many,TRBV10-3,TRBJ2-4,CAIRAGHGAKNIQYF,TGTGCCATCAGAGCAGGTCACGGGGCCAAAAACATTCAGTACTTC
-,-,TRBV7-9,TRBJ1-1,CASSFAGSRGAFF,TGTGCCAGCAGCTTTGCAGGCTCTCGGGGAGCTTTCTTT
TRBD1,-,TRBV11-2,TRBJ1-5,CASSSGWTGKNSNQPQHF,TGTGCCAGCAGCTCGGGATGGACAGGGAAGAACAGCAATCAGCCCCAGCATTTT
-,-,TRBV7-9,TRBJ1-6,CASSLALRLINPPLHF,TGTGCCAGCAGCTTAGCGCTTAGGCTCATAAATCCACCCCTCCACTTT
-,few,TRBV28,TRBJ2-4,CASRLQGRESKNIQYF,TGTGCCAGCAGGTTACAGGGAAGGGAGTCCAAAAACATTCAGTACTTC
-,-,TRBV6-2/TRBV6-3,TRBJ2-1,CASTHGNEQFF,TGTGCCAGCACCCATGGGAATGAGCAGTTCTTC
-,many,TRBV3-1,TRBJ2-2,CASSPTGLNTGELFF,TGTGCCAGCAGCCCTACGGGACTCAACACCGGGGAGCTGTTTTTT
TRBD2,-,TRBV11-2,TRBJ2-7,CASSSDLGLAGYSYEQYF,TGTGCCAGCAGCTCCGATCTCGGACTAGCGGGGTACTCCTACGAGCAGTACTTC
-,many,TRBV7-9,TRBJ2-1,CASSLEDGVQFF,TGTGCCAGCAGCTTGGAGGATGGCGTGCAGTTCTTC
TRBD2,-,TRBV20-1,TRBJ2-1,CCASGSPLAYNEQFF,TGCTGTGCTAGCGGGAGTCCCCTAGCCTACAATGAGCAGTTCTTC
-,-,TRBV4-3,TRBJ2-3,CASSQDTSPEADTQYF,TGCGCCAGCAGCCAAGATACTAGCCCCGAGGCAGATACGCAGTATTTT
TRBD2,few,TRBV12-3/TRBV12-4,TRBJ2-1,CASRVAGVSYNEQFF,TGTGCCAGCAGAGTAGCGGGAGTCTCCTACAATGAGCAGTTCTTC
TRBD2,many,TRBV7-2,TRBJ2-7,CASSLGLAGGYEQYF,TGTGCCAGCAGCTTGGGACTAGCGGGAGGATATGAGCAGTACTTC
TRBD2,many,TRBV4-3,TRBJ2-1,CASSQETSLNEQFF,TGCGCCAGCAGCCAAGAGACTAGCCTGAATGAGCAGTTCTTC
TRBD1,few,TRBV30,TRBJ1-1,CAWSVLGRGLGNTEAFF,TGTGCCTGGAGTGTCCTCGGCAGGGGGCTGGGGAACACTGAAGCTTTCTTT
TRBD2,-,TRBV30,TRBJ2-1,CAWAPTSWNEQFF,TGTGCCTGGGCCCCGACTAGCTGGAATGAGCAGTTCTTC
TRBD2,-,TRBV24-1,TRBJ2-3,CATSDFGLATQYF,TGTGCCACCAGTGATTTTGGACTAGCCACGCAGTATTTT
-,many,TRBV7-9,TRBJ1-1,CASSFPGTEAFF,TGTGCCAGCAGCTTCCCGGGGACTGAAGCTTTCTTT